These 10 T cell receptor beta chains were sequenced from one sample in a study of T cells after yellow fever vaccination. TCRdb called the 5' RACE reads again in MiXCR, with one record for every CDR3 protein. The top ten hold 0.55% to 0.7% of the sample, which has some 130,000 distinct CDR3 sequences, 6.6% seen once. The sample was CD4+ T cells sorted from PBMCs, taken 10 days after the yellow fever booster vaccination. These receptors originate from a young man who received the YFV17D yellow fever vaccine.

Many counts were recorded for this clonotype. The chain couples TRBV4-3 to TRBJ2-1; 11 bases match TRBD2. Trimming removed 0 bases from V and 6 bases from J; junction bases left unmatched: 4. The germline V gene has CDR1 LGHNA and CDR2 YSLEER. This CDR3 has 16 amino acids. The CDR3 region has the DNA TGCGCCAGCAGCCAAGATCGACTAGCGGGACTCAATGAGCAGTTCTTC. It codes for CASSQDRLAGLNEQFF.

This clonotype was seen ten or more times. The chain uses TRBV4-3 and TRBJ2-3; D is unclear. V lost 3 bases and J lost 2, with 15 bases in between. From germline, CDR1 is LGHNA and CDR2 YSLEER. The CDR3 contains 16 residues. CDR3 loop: CASSQALADLTDTQYF. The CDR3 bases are TGCGCCAGCAGCCAGGCCCTTGCGGACCTCACAGATACGCAGTATTTT.

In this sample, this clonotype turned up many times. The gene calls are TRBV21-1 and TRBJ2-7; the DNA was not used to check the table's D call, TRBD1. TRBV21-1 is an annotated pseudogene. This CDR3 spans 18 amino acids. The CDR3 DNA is TGTGCCAGCAGCACTTCCGGGACAGGGAAGGAAGGGAGCTACGAGCAGTACTTC. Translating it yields CASSTSGTGKEGSYEQYF.

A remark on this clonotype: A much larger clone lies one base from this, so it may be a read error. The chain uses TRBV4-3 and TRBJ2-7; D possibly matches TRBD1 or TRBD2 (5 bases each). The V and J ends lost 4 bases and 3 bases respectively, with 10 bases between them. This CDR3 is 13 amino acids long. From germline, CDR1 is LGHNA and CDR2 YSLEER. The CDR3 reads CASSLRDGYEQYF. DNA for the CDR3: TGCGCCAGCAGCCTCCGGGACGGCTACGAGCAGTACTTC.

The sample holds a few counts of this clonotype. CDR3: CASSLSGSVETQYF. As DNA, the CDR3 is TGTGCCAGCAGTCTCAGCGGGAGTGTTGAGACCCAGTACTTC. This chain uses TRBV7-9 with TRBJ2-5, with 8 bases that match TRBD2. CDR1 and CDR2 (germline): SEHNR, FQNEAQ (reference sequence). The CDR3 spans 14 residues. The V segment lost 6 bases and the J segment 5 bases; nucleotides outside the gene matches: 8.

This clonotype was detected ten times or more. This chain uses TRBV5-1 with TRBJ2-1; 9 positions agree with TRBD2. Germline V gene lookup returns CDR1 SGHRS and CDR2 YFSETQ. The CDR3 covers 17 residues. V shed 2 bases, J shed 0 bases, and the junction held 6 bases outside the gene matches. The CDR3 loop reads CASSFSTSGGSYNEQFF. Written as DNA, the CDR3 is TGCGCCAGCAGCTTTTCGACTAGCGGAGGCTCCTACAATGAGCAGTTCTTC.

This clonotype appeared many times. CDR3 nucleotide sequence: TGCGCCAGCAGCTTGGACAGGGGTTACGAGCAGTACTTC. Amino acids: CASSLDRGYEQYF. The chain recombines TRBV5-1 with TRBJ2-7; 7 bases line up with TRBD1. The CDR3 is 13 residues long. V lost 0 bases, J lost 4 bases, and 1 base stayed unmatched. Per the germline V gene, CDR1 is SGHRS and CDR2 is YFSETQ.

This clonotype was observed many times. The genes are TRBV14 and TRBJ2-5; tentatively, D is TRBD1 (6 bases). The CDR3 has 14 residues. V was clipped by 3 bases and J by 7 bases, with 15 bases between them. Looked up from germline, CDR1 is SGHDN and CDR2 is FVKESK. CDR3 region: CASSQTAGVGTQYF. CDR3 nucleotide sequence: TGTGCCAGCAGCCAGACGGCAGGGGTCGGGACCCAGTACTTC.

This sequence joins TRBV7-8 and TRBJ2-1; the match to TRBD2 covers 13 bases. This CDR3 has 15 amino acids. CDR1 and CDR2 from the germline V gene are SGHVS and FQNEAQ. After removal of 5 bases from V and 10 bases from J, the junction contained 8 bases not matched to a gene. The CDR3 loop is CASSGTSGTWGEQFF. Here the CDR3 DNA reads TGTGCCAGCAGCGGGACTAGCGGGACTTGGGGAGAGCAGTTCTTC.

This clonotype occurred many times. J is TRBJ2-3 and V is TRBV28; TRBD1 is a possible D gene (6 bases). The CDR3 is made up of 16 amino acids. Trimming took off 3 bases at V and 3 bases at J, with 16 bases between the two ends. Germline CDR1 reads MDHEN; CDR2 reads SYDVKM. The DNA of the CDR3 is TGTGCCAGCAGTTTCCGGACAGACTCCCAGACAGATACGCAGTATTTT. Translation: CASSFRTDSQTDTQYF.